Included here is one TCR beta chain sequence, with context. Its antigen is not identified. The assay was immunoSEQ multiplex PCR, and TCRdb's table has in-frame clones only and misses some. The data contain roughly 86,000 clones, approximately 96% of them singletons. This sample was taken from a study of human thymus T cells. Study-level results: V and J gene usage appeared biased in thymic and blood repertoires.

CDR1 is MNHEY and CDR2 is SMNVEV in the germline V gene (reference sequence). After removal of 4 bases from V and 11 bases from J, the junction contained 8 bases not matched to a gene. This CDR3 is 14 amino acids long. Resections from corrective heart surgery supplied the thymus tissue. This chain links TRBV27 with TRBJ2-7; the match to TRBD2 covers 13 bases. The TCR was taken from a boy in the first two years of life with a congenital heart defect but otherwise immunologically healthy. Sequencing was done on a sample of thymus tissue. The CDR3 is CASSWTSGSSKEYF. CDR3 DNA sequence: TGTGCCAGCAGTTGGACTAGCGGGAGTAGTAAGGAGTACTTC.